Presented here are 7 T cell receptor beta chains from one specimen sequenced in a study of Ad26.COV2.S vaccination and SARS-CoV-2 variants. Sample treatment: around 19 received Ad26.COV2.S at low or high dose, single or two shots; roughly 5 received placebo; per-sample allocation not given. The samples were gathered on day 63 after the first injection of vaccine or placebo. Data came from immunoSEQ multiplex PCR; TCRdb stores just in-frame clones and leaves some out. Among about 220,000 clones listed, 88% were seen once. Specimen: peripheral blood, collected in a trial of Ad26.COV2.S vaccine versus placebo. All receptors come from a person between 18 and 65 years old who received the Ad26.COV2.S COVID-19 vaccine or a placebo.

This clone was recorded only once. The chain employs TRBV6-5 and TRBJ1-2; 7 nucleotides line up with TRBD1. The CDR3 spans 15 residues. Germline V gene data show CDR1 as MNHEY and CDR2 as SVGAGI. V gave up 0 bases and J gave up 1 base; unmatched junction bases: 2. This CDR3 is CASSYSGTDNYGYTF. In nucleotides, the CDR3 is TGTGCCAGCAGTTACTCCGGGACAGATAACTATGGCTACACCTTC.

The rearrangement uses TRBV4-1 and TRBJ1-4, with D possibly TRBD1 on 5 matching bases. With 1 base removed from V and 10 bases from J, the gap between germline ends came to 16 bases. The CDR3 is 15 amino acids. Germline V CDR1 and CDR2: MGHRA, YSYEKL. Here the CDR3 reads CASSQVTGLKGKLFF. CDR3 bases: TGCGCCAGCAGCCAAGTAACAGGCCTTAAGGGAAAACTGTTTTTT.

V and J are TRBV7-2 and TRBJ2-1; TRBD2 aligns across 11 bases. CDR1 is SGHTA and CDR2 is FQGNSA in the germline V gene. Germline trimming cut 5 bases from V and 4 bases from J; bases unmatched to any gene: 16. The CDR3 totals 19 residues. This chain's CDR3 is CASSLLSPKLAGVYNEQFF. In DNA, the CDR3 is TGTGCCAGCAGCCTCCTGTCCCCCAAACTAGCGGGAGTTTACAATGAGCAGTTCTTC.

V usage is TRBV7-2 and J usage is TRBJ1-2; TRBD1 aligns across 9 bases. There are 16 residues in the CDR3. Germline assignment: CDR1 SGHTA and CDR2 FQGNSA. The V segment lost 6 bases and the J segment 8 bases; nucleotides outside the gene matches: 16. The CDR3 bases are TGTGCCAGCAGTCTAACAGGGGGCCTGGCTTTAGCCGGCTACACCTTC. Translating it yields CASSLTGGLALAGYTF.

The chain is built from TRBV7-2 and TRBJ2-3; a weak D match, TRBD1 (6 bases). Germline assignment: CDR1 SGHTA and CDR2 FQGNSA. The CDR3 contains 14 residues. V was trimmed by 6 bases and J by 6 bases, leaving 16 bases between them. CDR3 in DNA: TGTGCCAGCAGGGGGGCCCAGGCTATCGATACGCAGTATTTT. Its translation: CASRGAQAIDTQYF.

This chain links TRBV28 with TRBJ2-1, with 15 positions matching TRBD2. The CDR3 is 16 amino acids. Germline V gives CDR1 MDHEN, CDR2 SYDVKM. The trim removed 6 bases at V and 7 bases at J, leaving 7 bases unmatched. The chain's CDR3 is CASSGLAGGPENEQFF. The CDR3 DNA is TGTGCCAGCAGCGGACTAGCGGGAGGGCCGGAAAATGAGCAGTTCTTC.

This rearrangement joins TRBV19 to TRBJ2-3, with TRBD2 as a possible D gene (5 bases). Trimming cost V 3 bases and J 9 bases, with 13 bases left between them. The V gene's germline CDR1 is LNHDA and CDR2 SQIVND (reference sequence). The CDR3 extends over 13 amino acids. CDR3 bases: TGTGCCAGTAGTATCGGCACTAGGGCGACGCAGTATTTT. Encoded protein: CASSIGTRATQYF.